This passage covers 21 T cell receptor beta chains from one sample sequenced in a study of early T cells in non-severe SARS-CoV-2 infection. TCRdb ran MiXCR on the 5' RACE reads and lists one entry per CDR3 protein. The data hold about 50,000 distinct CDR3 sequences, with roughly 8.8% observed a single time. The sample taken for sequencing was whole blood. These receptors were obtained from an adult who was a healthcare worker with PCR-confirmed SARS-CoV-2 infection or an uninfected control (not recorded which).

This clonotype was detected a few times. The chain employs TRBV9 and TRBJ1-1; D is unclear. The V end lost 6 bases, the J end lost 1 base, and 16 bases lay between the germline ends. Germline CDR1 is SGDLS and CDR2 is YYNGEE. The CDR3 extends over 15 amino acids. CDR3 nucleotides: TGTGCCAGCAAGAGAGTCGATCAGTCGAACACTGAAGCTTTCTTT. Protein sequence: CASKRVDQSNTEAFF. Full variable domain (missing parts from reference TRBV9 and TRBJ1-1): DSGVTQTPKHLITATGQRVTLRCSPRSGDLSVYWYQQSLDQGLQFLIQYYNGEERAKGNILERFSAQQFPDLHSELNLSSLELGDSALYFCASKRVDQSNTEAFFGQGTRLTVV.

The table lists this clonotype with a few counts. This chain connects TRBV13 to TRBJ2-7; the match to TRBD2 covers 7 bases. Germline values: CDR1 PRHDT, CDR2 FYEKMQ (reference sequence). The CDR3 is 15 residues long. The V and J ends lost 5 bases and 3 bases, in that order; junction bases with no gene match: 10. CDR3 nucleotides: TGTGCCAGCAGCCCGGCGAGTAAGCGGGACTACGAGCAGTACTTC. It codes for CASSPASKRDYEQYF.

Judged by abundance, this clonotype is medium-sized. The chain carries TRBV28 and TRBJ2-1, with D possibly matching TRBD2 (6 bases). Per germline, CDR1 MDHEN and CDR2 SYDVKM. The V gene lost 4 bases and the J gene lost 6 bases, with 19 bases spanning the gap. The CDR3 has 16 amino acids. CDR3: CASSSQLAFTFNEQFF. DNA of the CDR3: TGTGCCAGCAGTTCACAACTAGCATTCACGTTCAATGAGCAGTTCTTC.

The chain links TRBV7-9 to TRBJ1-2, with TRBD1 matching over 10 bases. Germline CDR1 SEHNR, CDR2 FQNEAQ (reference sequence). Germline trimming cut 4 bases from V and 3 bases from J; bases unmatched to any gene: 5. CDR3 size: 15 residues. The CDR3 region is CASSSGTGVDYGYTF. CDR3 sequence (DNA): TGTGCCAGCAGCTCGGGGACAGGGGTCGACTATGGCTACACCTTC. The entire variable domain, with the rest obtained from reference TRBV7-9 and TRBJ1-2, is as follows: DTGVSQNPRHKITKRGQNVTFRCDPISEHNRLYWYRQTLGQGPEFLTYFQNEAQLEKSRLLSDRFSAERPKGSFSTLEIQRTEQGDSAMYLCASSSGTGVDYGYTFGSGTRLTVV.

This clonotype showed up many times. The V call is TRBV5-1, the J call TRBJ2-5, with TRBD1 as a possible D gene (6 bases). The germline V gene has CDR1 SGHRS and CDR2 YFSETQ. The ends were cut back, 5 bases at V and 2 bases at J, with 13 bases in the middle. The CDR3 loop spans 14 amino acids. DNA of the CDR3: TGCGCCAGCAGAACCACAGGGAAACAAGAGACCCAGTACTTC. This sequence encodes CASRTTGKQETQYF.

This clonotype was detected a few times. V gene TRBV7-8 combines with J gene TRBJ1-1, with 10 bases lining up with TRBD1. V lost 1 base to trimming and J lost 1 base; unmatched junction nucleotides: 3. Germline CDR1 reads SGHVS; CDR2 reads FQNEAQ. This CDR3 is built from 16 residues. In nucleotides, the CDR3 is TGTGCCAGCAGCTTAGGACAGGGGGCACCGAACACTGAAGCTTTCTTT. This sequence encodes CASSLGQGAPNTEAFF.

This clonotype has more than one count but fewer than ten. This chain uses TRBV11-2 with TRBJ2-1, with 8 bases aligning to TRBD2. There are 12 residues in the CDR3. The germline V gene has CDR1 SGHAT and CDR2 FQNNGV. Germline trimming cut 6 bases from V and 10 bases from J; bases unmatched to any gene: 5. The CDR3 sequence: CASSRTSREQFF. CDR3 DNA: TGTGCCAGCAGTCGGACTAGCCGCGAGCAGTTCTTC. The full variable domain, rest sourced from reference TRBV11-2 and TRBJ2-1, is EAGVAQSPRYKIIEKRQSVAFWCNPISGHATLYWYQQILGQGPKLLIQFQNNGVVDDSQLPKDRFSAERLKGVDSTLKIQPAKLEDSAVYLCASSRTSREQFFGPGTRLTVL.

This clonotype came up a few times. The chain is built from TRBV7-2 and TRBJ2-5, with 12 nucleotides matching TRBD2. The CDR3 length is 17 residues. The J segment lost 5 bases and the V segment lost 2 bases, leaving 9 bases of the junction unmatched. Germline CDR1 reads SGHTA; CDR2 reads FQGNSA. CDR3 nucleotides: TGTGCCAGCAGCTTACTTAGACTAGCGGGAGTTGAGGAGACCCAGTACTTC. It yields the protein CASSLLRLAGVEETQYF.

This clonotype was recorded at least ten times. The CDR3 is CASRYGDEKLFF. For the CDR3, the DNA is TGTGCCAGCCGATACGGAGATGAAAAACTGTTTTTT. The rearrangement uses TRBV28 and TRBJ1-4; D call uncertain. The CDR3 loop spans 12 amino acids. The germline V gene encodes CDR1 MDHEN and CDR2 SYDVKM. V shed 8 bases and J shed 6 bases, with 10 bases lying between them.

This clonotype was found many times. The CDR3 loop reads CASSSDDHGTQYF. CDR3 bases: TGTGCCAGCAGCTCTGACGATCATGGGACCCAGTACTTC. This sequence joins TRBV7-2 and TRBJ2-5; unclear D gene. V lost 4 bases to trimming and J lost 7 bases, with 13 bases between them. Germline-derived CDR1 and CDR2 are SGHTA and FQGNSA. There are 13 residues in the CDR3. The variable domain in full, with the rest retrieved from reference TRBV7-2 and TRBJ2-5, is GAGVSQSPSNKVTEKGKDVELRCDPISGHTALYWYRQSLGQGLEFLIYFQGNSAPDKSGLPSDRFSAERTGGSVSTLTIQRTQQEDSAVYLCASSSDDHGTQYFGPGTRLLVL.

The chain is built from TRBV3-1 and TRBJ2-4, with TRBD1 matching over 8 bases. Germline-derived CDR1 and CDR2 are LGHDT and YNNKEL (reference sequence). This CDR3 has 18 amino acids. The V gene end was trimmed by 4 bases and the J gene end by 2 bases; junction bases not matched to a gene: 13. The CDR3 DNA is TGTGCCAGCAGCCCCATGAGGGCAGGGGGCGGGTCCAAAAACATTCAGTACTTC. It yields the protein CASSPMRAGGGSKNIQYF.

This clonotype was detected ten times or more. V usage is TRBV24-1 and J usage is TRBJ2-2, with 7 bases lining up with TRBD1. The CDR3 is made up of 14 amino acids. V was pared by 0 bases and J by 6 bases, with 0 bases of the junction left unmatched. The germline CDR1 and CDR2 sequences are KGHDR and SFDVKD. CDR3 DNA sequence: TGTGCCACCAGTGATTTGCAGGGGGCCGGGGAGCTGTTTTTT. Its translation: CATSDLQGAGELFF.

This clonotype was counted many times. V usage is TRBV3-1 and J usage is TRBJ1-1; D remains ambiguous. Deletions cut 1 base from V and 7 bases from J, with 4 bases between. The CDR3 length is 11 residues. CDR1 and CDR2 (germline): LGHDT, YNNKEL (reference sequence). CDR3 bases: TGTGCCAGCAGCCAAGGGAGTGAAGCTTTCTTT. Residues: CASSQGSEAFF.

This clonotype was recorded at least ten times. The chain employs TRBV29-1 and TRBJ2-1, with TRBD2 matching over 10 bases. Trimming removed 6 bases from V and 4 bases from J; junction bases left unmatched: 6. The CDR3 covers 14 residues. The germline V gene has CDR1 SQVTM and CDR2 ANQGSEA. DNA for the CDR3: TGCAGCGTGGGGGGGACTAGCGATTACAATGAGCAGTTCTTC. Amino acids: CSVGGTSDYNEQFF.

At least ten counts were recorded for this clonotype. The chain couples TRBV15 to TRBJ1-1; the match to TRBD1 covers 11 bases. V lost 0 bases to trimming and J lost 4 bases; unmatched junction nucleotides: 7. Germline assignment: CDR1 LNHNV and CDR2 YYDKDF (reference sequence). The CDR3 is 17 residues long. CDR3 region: CATSRDPDRGQGTEAFF. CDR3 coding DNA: TGTGCCACCAGCAGAGATCCGGACAGGGGGCAGGGCACTGAAGCTTTCTTT.

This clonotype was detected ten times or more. The CDR3 DNA reads as TGTGCCAGCAGTTCTTTAGCCGGTTTTCGGGAGGGCCTAGCCAAAAACATTCAGTACTTC. Translation: CASSSLAGFREGLAKNIQYF. The chain combines TRBV7-8 with TRBJ2-4, with 8 nucleotides matching TRBD2. CDR3 length: 20 residues. CDR1 and CDR2 (germline): SGHVS, FQNEAQ. J gave up 0 bases and V 6 bases, and 19 bases lay outside the gene matches.

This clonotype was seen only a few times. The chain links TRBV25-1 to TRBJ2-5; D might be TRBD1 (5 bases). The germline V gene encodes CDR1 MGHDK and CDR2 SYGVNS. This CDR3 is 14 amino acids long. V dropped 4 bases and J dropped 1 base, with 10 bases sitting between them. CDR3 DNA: TGTGCCAGCAGTGCGCCAGGGCCCCAAGAGACCCAGTACTTC. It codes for CASSAPGPQETQYF.

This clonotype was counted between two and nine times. CDR3 protein: CASSPYSGSSTGELFF. CDR3 nucleotide sequence: TGCGCCAGCAGCCCGTATAGCGGGAGCTCTACCGGGGAGCTGTTTTTT. V is TRBV4-1 and J is TRBJ2-2; 9 bases match TRBD2. Germline CDR1 is MGHRA and CDR2 is YSYEKL. Unmatched junction bases numbered 8, after V lost 4 bases and J lost 5 bases. The CDR3 is 16 residues long.

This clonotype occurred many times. CDR3 amino acids: CASSLEQANYGYTF. CDR3 DNA sequence: TGTGCCAGCAGCTTAGAACAGGCCAACTATGGCTACACCTTC. This sequence joins TRBV7-9 and TRBJ1-2, with a weak D call TRBD1 (5 bases). The germline gives CDR1 SEHNR, CDR2 FQNEAQ (reference sequence). CDR3 length: 14 amino acids. Trimming removed 1 base from V and 2 bases from J, with 8 bases in between.

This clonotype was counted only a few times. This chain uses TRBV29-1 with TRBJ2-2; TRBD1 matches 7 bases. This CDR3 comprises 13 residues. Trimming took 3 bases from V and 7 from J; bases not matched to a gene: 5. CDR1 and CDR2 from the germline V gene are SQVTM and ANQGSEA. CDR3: CSVEETGFGELFF. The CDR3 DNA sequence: TGCAGCGTTGAGGAGACAGGGTTCGGGGAGCTGTTTTTT.

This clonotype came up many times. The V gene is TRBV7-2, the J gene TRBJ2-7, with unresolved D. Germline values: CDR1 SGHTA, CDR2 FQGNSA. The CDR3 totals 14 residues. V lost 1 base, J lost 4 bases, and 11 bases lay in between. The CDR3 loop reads CASSLGRSQYEQYF. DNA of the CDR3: TGTGCCAGCAGCTTAGGGCGGAGCCAATACGAGCAGTACTTC.